This T cell receptor (beta chain) was observed in a study of T cells in localized non-small cell lung cancer. Clones were read by immunoSEQ multiplex PCR, and TCRdb kept only the in-frame ones, dropping some. The top ten clones hold almost 6.5% of a sample with around 40,000 clones, 86% of them seen once. General study results and limits: Appearance in adjacent lung was seen for a median approximately 59 of the top 100 tumor clones.

CDR1 is ENHRY and CDR2 is SYGVKD in the germline V gene. V was clipped by 2 bases and J by 1 base; unmatched bases: 6. CDR3 length equals 19 residues. To note about this clone: Its antigen is unknown.

This receptor was taken from a man aged 40-75 years with stage I lung adenocarcinoma. The sequencing here drew on peripheral blood, taken before any cancer treatment. The chain couples TRBV10-3 to TRBJ2-2; 14 positions match TRBD2. The CDR3 spells CAISEEGTSGRVNTGELFF. In nucleotides, the CDR3 is TGTGCCATCAGTGAGGAAGGGACTAGCGGGAGAGTGAACACCGGGGAGCTGTTTTTT.